The clone carrying this TCR beta chain was seen at least ten times. This sample is drawn from a study of T-cell reconstitution after alpha-beta-depleted transplantation in children. Library preparation (for TCRbeta) was performed with unique molecular identifiers. TCRdb processed the PCR reads anew with MiXCR; each CDR3 protein has one entry. The table includes 250,000 to 350,000 distinct CDR3 sequences, nearly 10% detected once. The V end lost 7 bases, the J end lost 0 bases, and 7 bases lay between the germline ends. The germline V gene has CDR1 MGHDK and CDR2 SYGVNS. This CDR3 is 12 amino acids long.

This clonotype originated in a human donor who donated a stem cell graft to a child with SCID. The sequencing here drew on PBMCs from the stem cell graft donor, taken from the stem cell graft. The gene calls are TRBV25-1 and TRBJ2-7, with D possibly matching TRBD1 (6 bases). The CDR3 is CASMDSSYEQYF. The CDR3 DNA is TGTGCCAGCATGGACAGCTCCTACGAGCAGTACTTC.